Reported below is one TCR beta chain. What it recognizes is unknown. This sample stems from a study of T cell responses to AZD1222 COVID-19 vaccine. Study details: Pooling of second doses given at about 4 or about 12 weeks was done.

Sequencing was performed with immunoSEQ multiplex PCR; in TCRdb, only in-frame clones are kept and a portion is missing. The sample holds 120,000 to 150,000 clones, 70% to 90% seen once. Trimming shortened V by 4 bases and J by 3 bases, and 3 bases separated the two germline ends. This CDR3 comprises 10 residues. Germline CDR1 and CDR2: GTSNPN and SVGIG (reference sequence). Findings of the study overall: After the peak T cell response, and only then, were repertoires sampled. Spike-specific TCR breadth and depth grew following two AZD1222 doses. Targets within unmutated variant regions were reportedly found for nearly half of spike-specific TCRs.

The chain is built from TRBV30 and TRBJ1-2; D is undetermined. The sequence was obtained from an adult in good health. The sample in question was peripheral blood, obtained on day 0 of AZD1222 vaccination. CDR3 coding DNA: TGTGCCTGGAAGGACTATGGCTACACCTTC. As protein: CAWKDYGYTF.